The subject of this entry is one T cell receptor beta chain. This record comes from a study of blood T cell repertoires in COVID-19. The CDR3 is made up of 16 amino acids. Repertoires were generated with immunoSEQ multiplex PCR, while TCRdb's copy carries only in-frame clones and drops some. This sample yields 35,000 to 45,000 clones, of which about 88% are seen a single time; 30% to 40% belongs to the top ten. The source of this sequence is a man aged 70-80 years with active COVID-19. This chain connects TRBV21-1 to TRBJ2-1; TRBD2 reflects the table's D call only, with no check against the DNA. TRBV21-1 is a recognized pseudogene. Sequencing was carried out using peripheral blood. The CDR3 region is CASSISDFLTYNEQFF. The CDR3 DNA reads TGTGCCAGCAGCATTTCGGACTTCCTGACCTACAATGAGCAGTTCTTC.